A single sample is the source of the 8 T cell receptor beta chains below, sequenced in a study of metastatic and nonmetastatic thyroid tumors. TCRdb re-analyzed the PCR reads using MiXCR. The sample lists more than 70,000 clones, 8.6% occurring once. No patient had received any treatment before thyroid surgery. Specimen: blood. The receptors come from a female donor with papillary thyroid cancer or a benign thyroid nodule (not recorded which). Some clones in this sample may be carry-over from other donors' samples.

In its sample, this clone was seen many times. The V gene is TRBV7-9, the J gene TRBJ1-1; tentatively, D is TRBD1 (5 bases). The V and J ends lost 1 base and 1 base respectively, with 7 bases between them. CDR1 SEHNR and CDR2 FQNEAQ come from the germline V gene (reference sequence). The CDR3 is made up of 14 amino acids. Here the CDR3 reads CASSLGTGNTEAFF. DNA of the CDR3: TGTGCCAGCAGCTTAGGAACAGGGAACACTGAAGCTTTCTTT.

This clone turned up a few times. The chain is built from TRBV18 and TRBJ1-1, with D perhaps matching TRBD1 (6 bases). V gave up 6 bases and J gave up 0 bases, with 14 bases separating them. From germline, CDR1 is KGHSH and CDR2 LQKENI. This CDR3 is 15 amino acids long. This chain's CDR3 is CASSKTTGVNTEAFF. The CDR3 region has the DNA TGTGCCAGCTCGAAAACGACAGGCGTGAACACTGAAGCTTTCTTT.

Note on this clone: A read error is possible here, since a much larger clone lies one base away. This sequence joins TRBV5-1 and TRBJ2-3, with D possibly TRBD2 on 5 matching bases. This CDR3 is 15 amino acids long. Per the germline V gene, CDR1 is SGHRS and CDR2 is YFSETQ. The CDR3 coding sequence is TGCGCCAGCACCTTGTGCTGGACTAGCACAGATACGCAGTATTTT. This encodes CASTLCWTSTDTQYF.

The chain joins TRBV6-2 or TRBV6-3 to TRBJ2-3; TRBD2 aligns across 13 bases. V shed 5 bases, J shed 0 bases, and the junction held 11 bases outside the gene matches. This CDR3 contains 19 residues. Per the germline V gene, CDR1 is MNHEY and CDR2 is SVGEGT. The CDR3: CASSPPTSGGLRSTDTQYF. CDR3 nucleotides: TGTGCCAGCAGTCCCCCGACTAGCGGGGGGCTACGTAGCACAGATACGCAGTATTTT.

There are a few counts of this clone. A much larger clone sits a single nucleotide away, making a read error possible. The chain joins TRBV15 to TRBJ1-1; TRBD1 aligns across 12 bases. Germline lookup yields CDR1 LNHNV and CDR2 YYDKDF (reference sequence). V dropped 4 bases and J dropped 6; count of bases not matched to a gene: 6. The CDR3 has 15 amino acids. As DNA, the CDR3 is TGTGCCACCAGCAACGGGACAGGGGGCAAGCCTGAAGCTTTCTTT. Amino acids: CATSNGTGGKPEAFF.

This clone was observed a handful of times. CDR3 DNA: TGTGCCATCAGTGAGTCTCTCGGTCAAGTCCAAGAGACCCAGTACTTC. Translating it yields CAISESLGQVQETQYF. The chain uses TRBV10-3 and TRBJ2-5; D is undetermined. Trimming removed 0 bases at V and 1 base at J, with 12 bases between. Germline CDR1 is ENHRY and CDR2 is SYGVKD. The CDR3 consists of 16 residues.

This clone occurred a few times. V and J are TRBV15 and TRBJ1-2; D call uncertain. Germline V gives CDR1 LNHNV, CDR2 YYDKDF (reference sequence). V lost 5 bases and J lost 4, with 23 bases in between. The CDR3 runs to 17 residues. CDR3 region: CATSPPGRSLKIYGYTF. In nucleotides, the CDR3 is TGTGCCACCAGCCCCCCGGGCAGATCCCTCAAAATCTATGGCTACACCTTC.

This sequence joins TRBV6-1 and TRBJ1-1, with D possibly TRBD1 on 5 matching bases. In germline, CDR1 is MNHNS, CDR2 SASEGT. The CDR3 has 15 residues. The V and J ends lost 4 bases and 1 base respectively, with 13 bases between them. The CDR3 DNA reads TGTGCCAGCAGTGGGACAATAAGTGGGAACACTGAAGCTTTCTTT. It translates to CASSGTISGNTEAFF.